This record looks at one T cell receptor beta chain sequence and its context. This sample's time point: patch test 2, 6 weeks after DPC sensitization. Sample treatment: therapeutic diphenylcyclopropenone sensitization with weekly scalp DPC. TCRdb itself ran the RACE reads through MiXCR, one entry per CDR3 protein. Counted here are under 100,000 distinct CDR3 sequences, about 9.4% occurring once; the ten biggest clones make up approximately 2.5%. This sample stems from a study of human T cells and chemical hapten exposure. This CDR3 is 13 amino acids long. The germline gives CDR1 GTSNPN, CDR2 SVGIG (reference sequence).

This rearrangement joins TRBV30 to TRBJ1-1; weak D call: TRBD1 (6 bases). This receptor was taken from a woman aged 30 to 39 with alopecia areata. Some clones in this sample may be carry-over from other donors' samples. This specimen consisted of whole blood, obtained in connection with sensitization to the hapten diphenylcyclopropenone (DPC). CDR3 region: CATIFWSQGNAFF. The CDR3 region has the DNA TGTGCTACGATTTTCTGGTCTCAGGGGAATGCTTTCTTT.